These 16 T cell receptor beta chains were all obtained from the same sample, sequenced in a study of blood T cells in healthy people across ages. Sample-barcoded 5' priming and a J-beta primer mix drove a second PCR of roughly 7 to 11 cycles. TCRdb re-analysed the 5' RACE reads in MiXCR, keeping a single row per CDR3 protein. The table lists more than 800,000 distinct CDR3 sequences, under 45% of them singletons, with around 18% in the top ten. The specimen was blood. All receptors derive from a woman aged 55-70 years in good health.

V usage is TRBV20-1 and J usage is TRBJ2-5; D remains ambiguous. Per the germline V gene, CDR1 is DFQATT and CDR2 is SNEGSKA (reference sequence). The CDR3 covers 14 residues. Deletions cut 1 base from V and 4 bases from J, with 13 bases between. The CDR3 DNA reads TGCAGTGCTAGAGGGGTATCTTTTGTAGAGACCCAGTACTTC. Translating it yields CSARGVSFVETQYF.

V usage is TRBV7-9 and J usage is TRBJ2-1; the D gene could be TRBD1 or TRBD2 (5 bases each). The J call is in doubt because the DNA end fits TRBJ2-7 better. Per the germline V gene, CDR1 is SEHNR and CDR2 is FQNEAQ (reference sequence). This CDR3 region has 19 residues. CDR3 residues: CASSLMYRRWSGSYNEQYF. The CDR3 DNA sequence: TGTGCCAGCAGCTTAATGTACAGGAGGTGGAGTGGGTCCTACAATGAGCAGTACTTC.

This clonotype was counted only a few times. J is TRBJ2-4 and V is TRBV20-1; tentatively, D is TRBD2 (5 bases). Germline V gene lookup returns CDR1 DFQATT and CDR2 SNEGSKA (reference sequence). The CDR3 length is 15 residues. Trimming stripped 2 bases from V and 2 bases from J, with 13 bases between. The CDR3 here is CSARSPGSTKNIQYF. The CDR3 coding sequence is TGCAGTGCTAGATCTCCGGGGAGTACCAAAAACATTCAGTACTTC.

V usage is TRBV24-1 and J usage is TRBJ2-1; D is ambiguous. Trimming cost V 2 bases and J 5 bases, with 6 bases left between them. This CDR3 has 13 residues. Looked up from germline, CDR1 is KGHDR and CDR2 is SFDVKD. The CDR3 nucleotides read TGTGCCACCAGTGATTCCCTCAACAATGAGCAGTTCTTC. Its translation: CATSDSLNNEQFF.

The chain employs TRBV2 and TRBJ2-5; D remains unclear. Germline V gene sequence: CDR1 SNHLY, CDR2 FYNNEI. The germline V and J ends were trimmed by 0 bases and 1 base, with 6 bases remaining between them. The CDR3 consists of 14 residues. CDR3 nucleotides: TGTGCCAGCAGTGAAGCGCAGTTCCAAGAGACCCAGTACTTC. It yields the protein CASSEAQFQETQYF.

The J gene is TRBJ2-5, the V gene TRBV6-1; D possibly corresponds to TRBD2 (6 bases). V gave up 4 bases and J gave up 3 bases, with 12 bases separating them. This CDR3 has 14 residues. Per germline, CDR1 MNHNS and CDR2 SASEGT. CDR3 residues: CASSGRGRKETQYF. The CDR3, as DNA: TGTGCCAGCAGTGGGAGGGGTCGTAAAGAGACCCAGTACTTC.

CDR3 DNA: TGCAGCGCCGAGGGCAGCCAAGAGACCCAGTACTTC. Translation gives CSAEGSQETQYF. The rearrangement links TRBV29-1 to TRBJ2-5; a possible D gene is TRBD2 (5 bases). The germline V gene encodes CDR1 SQVTM and CDR2 ANQGSEA. This CDR3 comprises 12 residues. V lost 7 bases and J 1 base, leaving 10 bases between the germline ends. Combining the CDR3 with reference TRBV29-1 and TRBJ2-5 gives the whole variable domain SAVISQKPSRDICQRGTSLTIQCQVDSQVTMMFWYRQQPGQSLTLIATANQGSEATYESGFVIDKFPISRPNLTFSTLTVSNMSPEDSSIYLCSAEGSQETQYFGPGTRLLVL.

This clonotype was counted a few times. The V and J genes are TRBV12-3 or TRBV12-4 and TRBJ2-1; a possible D gene is TRBD2 (5 bases). The CDR3 extends over 15 amino acids. Trimming pared 3 bases from V and 5 bases from J, leaving 14 bases between. The CDR3 DNA sequence: TGTGCCAGCAGTTTCCGCCGCCTCGGGAACAATGAGCAGTTCTTC. Its translation is CASSFRRLGNNEQFF.

This chain connects TRBV5-5 to TRBJ2-1; 7 bases fit TRBD2. CDR3 size: 15 residues. Germline lookup yields CDR1 SGHKS and CDR2 YYEKEE (reference sequence). V shed 1 base, J shed 5 bases, and the junction held 6 bases outside the gene matches. The chain's CDR3 is CASSLRLAPDNEQFF. The CDR3 DNA is TGTGCCAGCAGCTTGAGACTAGCCCCAGACAATGAGCAGTTCTTC.

A few counts support this clonotype. The CDR3 coding sequence is TGTGCCAGCAGTCTCCAGCGGGCAGCAACTAATGAAAAACTGTTTTTT. Translated: CASSLQRAATNEKLFF. This sequence joins TRBV6-6 and TRBJ1-4; D unclear. The CDR3 is 16 amino acids. The V gene's germline CDR1 is MNHNY and CDR2 SVGAGI (reference sequence). V shed 5 bases and J shed 0 bases, with 13 bases lying between them.

This clonotype came up a few times. V usage is TRBV6-1 and J usage is TRBJ2-1; 13 bases fit TRBD2. This CDR3 contains 16 residues. Trimming took 7 bases from V and 9 from J; bases not matched to a gene: 12. Germline values: CDR1 MNHNS, CDR2 SASEGT. The CDR3 DNA reads as TGTGCCAGCACTTCAGGGACTAGCGGGAACGTCCGTGAGCAGTTCTTC. It is translated as CASTSGTSGNVREQFF.

As concerns this clonotype: One end of the junction varies from germline; a read error may be responsible. V and J are TRBV5-1 and TRBJ2-3; D is undetermined. This CDR3 contains 14 residues. The germline V gene has CDR1 SGHRS and CDR2 YFSETQ. DNA for the CDR3: TGCGCCAGCAACTTGGGCGGCTTCACAGATACGCAGTATTTT. Protein product: CASNLGGFTDTQYF.

This chain joins TRBV5-1 and TRBJ2-5; D is perhaps TRBD2 (5 bases). This CDR3 is 16 amino acids long. Trimming stripped 0 bases from V and 0 bases from J, with 12 bases between. CDR1 SGHRS and CDR2 YFSETQ come from the germline V gene. This CDR3 reads CASSLGGGPNQETQYF. The CDR3 bases are TGCGCCAGCAGCTTGGGCGGAGGACCGAACCAAGAGACCCAGTACTTC.

The chain employs TRBV5-1 and TRBJ1-1; D unresolved. Germline assignment: CDR1 SGHRS and CDR2 YFSETQ. The CDR3 runs 14 residues. V was cut by 0 bases and J by 5 bases, with 11 bases left in between. The CDR3 nucleotides read TGCGCCAGCAGCTTGGGGATCGTAAATACTGAAGCTTTCTTT. It encodes CASSLGIVNTEAFF.

The rearrangement joins TRBV5-6 to TRBJ2-1; D is uncertain. Trimming cost V 1 base and J 9 bases, with 5 bases left between them. CDR3 length equals 11 residues. The germline CDR1 and CDR2 sequences are SGHDT and YYEEEE. CDR3 region: CASSLYPEQFF. The DNA of the CDR3 is TGTGCCAGCAGCTTGTACCCTGAGCAGTTCTTC.

This clonotype has only a few counts. This chain uses TRBV12-3 or TRBV12-4 with TRBJ2-1; D is ambiguous. The CDR3 runs to 13 residues. V was cut by 3 bases and J by 5 bases, with 8 bases left in between. In DNA form, the CDR3 reads TGTGCCAGCAGTTTCAGGCAGAACAATGAGCAGTTCTTC. This sequence encodes CASSFRQNNEQFF.